This TCR beta chain originates from a study of cytomegalovirus exposure and HLA in healthy donors. Study conclusions and caveats: TCR sequences were mostly rare, though some public TCRs occurred in many donors. As confirmed in vitro, a few CMV-associated chains were specific for CMV antigens.

Here immunoSEQ multiplex PCR was the method, and the copy in TCRdb shows in-frame clones only, minus some. The top ten clones hold around 0.91% of a sample with around 300,000 clones, approximately 91% of them seen once. CDR3 length: 14 residues. CDR1 is KGHSH, CDR2 LQKENI, per germline. Trimming cost V 2 bases and J 0 bases, with 5 bases left between them. Worth noting for this clone: Its antigen is unknown.

The sample comprised PBMCs. This clonotype originated in a man in his thirties or forties in good health and CMV-seronegative. This chain connects TRBV18 to TRBJ2-1; D not certain. CDR3 loop: CASSPSSSYNEQFF. The CDR3 nucleotides read TGTGCCAGCTCACCATCTAGCTCCTACAATGAGCAGTTCTTC.